The 18 T cell receptor beta chains listed next were all sequenced from one sample in a study of T cells in Graves' hyperthyroidism and ophthalmopathy. Template material for amplifying TCR beta CDR3 regions consisted of RNA transcripts. The TCR CDR3 first-round RT-PCR relied on the HTBI primer set. In TCRdb, the multiplex PCR reads were re-called with MiXCR into one record per CDR3 protein. The sample has under 130,000 distinct CDR3 sequences; approximately 48% are singletons. Input material: blood. The receptors were sampled from a man aged 40-55 years with Graves' hyperthyroidism.

This clonotype was seen many times. V and J are TRBV29-1 and TRBJ2-1; 9 bases are shared with TRBD2. CDR3 length: 12 amino acids. With V trimmed by 5 bases and J by 8 bases, 4 bases remained unmatched. The germline gives CDR1 SQVTM, CDR2 ANQGSEA. The CDR3 bases are TGCAGCGTTAATCGCGGGAGGGATGAGCAGTTCTTC. Its translation: CSVNRGRDEQFF.

This clonotype has only a few counts. With a much larger clone just one base away, this may be a read error. This chain joins TRBV6-5 and TRBJ2-7; 8 bases agree with TRBD1. The V gene end was trimmed by 6 bases and the J gene end by 2 bases; junction bases not matched to a gene: 6. In germline, CDR1 is MNHEY, CDR2 SVGAGI. This CDR3 has 14 residues. The CDR3 DNA reads as TGTGCCAGCAGGCCTGACAGGGGAGCCTACGAGCAGTACTTC. It yields the protein CASRPDRGAYEQYF.

This chain uses TRBV10-1 with TRBJ2-1; 8 bases are a match to TRBD2. Germline V lookup: CDR1 WNHNN, CDR2 SYGVQD (reference sequence). This CDR3 spans 16 amino acids. V dropped 5 bases and J dropped 10; count of bases not matched to a gene: 16. CDR3 DNA sequence: TGCGCCAGCAGTCGAGACGGGGGGGCGAACACCGGGGAGCAGTTCTTC. This codes for CASSRDGGANTGEQFF.

The chain is built from TRBV7-9 and TRBJ1-5; D is possibly TRBD1 (6 bases). The CDR3 is 13 amino acids. V dropped 4 bases and J dropped 6 bases, with 10 bases sitting between them. Looked up from germline, CDR1 is SEHNR and CDR2 is FQNEAQ (reference sequence). CDR3 loop: CASSSLQGQPQHF. In DNA, the CDR3 is TGTGCCAGCAGCTCCCTACAGGGTCAGCCCCAGCATTTT.

This clonotype was seen many times. The gene calls are TRBV6-4 and TRBJ2-1, with D possibly TRBD2 on 6 matching bases. Trimming removed 11 bases from V and 6 bases from J, with 23 bases in between. The germline gives CDR1 MRHNA, CDR2 SNTAGT. This CDR3 region has 15 residues. CDR3: CAPRSPGVLGNEQFF. CDR3 nucleotide sequence: TGTGCCCCGAGATCACCGGGGGTTCTTGGCAATGAGCAGTTCTTC.

This clonotype was detected many times. The genes are TRBV7-8 and TRBJ1-1; D unresolved. The CDR3 has 12 residues. V shed 5 bases and J shed 6 bases, with 10 bases lying between them. The V gene's germline CDR1 is SGHVS and CDR2 FQNEAQ. CDR3 region: CASSPPTAEAFF. CDR3 DNA sequence: TGTGCCAGCAGCCCGCCGACGGCTGAAGCTTTCTTT.

This clonotype has ten or more counts. The J gene is TRBJ2-3, the V gene TRBV7-9, with 9 positions matching TRBD2. Trimming cost V 2 bases and J 1 base; bases outside gene matches: 7. Germline V lookup: CDR1 SEHNR, CDR2 FQNEAQ (reference sequence). The length of the CDR3 is 17 residues. The CDR3, as DNA: TGTGCCAGCAGCTTAATCCCTAGCGGGGCTCGCACAGATACGCAGTATTTT. Its translation: CASSLIPSGARTDTQYF. The full variable domain, with the rest looked up from reference TRBV7-9 and TRBJ2-3, is DTGVSQNPRHKITKRGQNVTFRCDPISEHNRLYWYRQTLGQGPEFLTYFQNEAQLEKSRLLSDRFSAERPKGSFSTLEIQRTEQGDSAMYLCASSLIPSGARTDTQYFGPGTRLTVL.

The V gene is TRBV9, the J gene TRBJ1-3; D is perhaps TRBD1 (5 bases). V was trimmed by 6 bases and J by 11 bases, leaving 15 bases between them. Germline CDR1 and CDR2: SGDLS and YYNGEE. The CDR3 runs 12 residues. The CDR3 sequence is CASKETRDAIYF. The CDR3 DNA sequence: TGTGCCAGCAAAGAGACCCGGGACGCCATATATTTT.

At least ten counts were recorded for this clonotype. CDR3 region: CASNSRGLTFWNEQFF. CDR3 in DNA: TGTGCCAGTAACTCCAGGGGGCTTACTTTCTGGAATGAGCAGTTCTTC. The rearrangement uses TRBV19 and TRBJ2-1; 8 bases line up with TRBD1. Germline V gene lookup returns CDR1 LNHDA and CDR2 SQIVND (reference sequence). The CDR3 sequence is 16 residues long. J was trimmed by 7 bases and V by 7 bases; bases with no gene match: 15.

This clonotype was found many times. This chain uses TRBV5-1 with TRBJ2-1; 8 bases fit TRBD2. V was clipped by 0 bases and J by 2 bases; unmatched bases: 7. CDR1 is SGHRS, CDR2 YFSETQ, per germline. The CDR3 extends over 17 amino acids. CDR3: CASSLGIAGRAYNEQFF. The CDR3 nucleotides read TGCGCCAGCAGCTTGGGGATAGCGGGAAGGGCCTACAATGAGCAGTTCTTC.

A remark on this clonotype: A much more abundant neighbour one base away suggests this may be a read error. The rearrangement uses TRBV10-3 and TRBJ2-7, with 7 positions matching TRBD2. V lost 5 bases, J lost 3 bases, and 4 bases stayed unmatched. CDR1 and CDR2 (germline): ENHRY, SYGVKD. CDR3 length equals 13 residues. The CDR3 reads CAISSGIHYEQYF. In DNA, the CDR3 is TGTGCCATCAGTAGCGGGATTCACTACGAGCAGTACTTC.

This clonotype has a count of ten or more. The CDR3 protein is CASIARGGRETQYF. DNA for the CDR3: TGTGCCAGCATCGCTCGGGGGGGCCGAGAGACCCAGTACTTC. This chain links TRBV12-3 or TRBV12-4 with TRBJ2-5; TRBD2 matches at 8 bases. The CDR3 spans 14 residues. V was clipped by 7 bases and J by 4 bases; unmatched bases: 8.

The genes are TRBV2 and TRBJ1-6; 9 bases fit TRBD1. V shed 6 bases, J shed 8 bases, and the junction held 5 bases outside the gene matches. The germline V gene has CDR1 SNHLY and CDR2 FYNNEI. The CDR3 spans 14 residues. The CDR3 protein is CASRVGTGHSPLHF. The CDR3 DNA follows: TGTGCCAGCAGGGTCGGGACAGGGCATTCACCCCTCCACTTT.

This clonotype was seen many times. This chain connects TRBV2 to TRBJ2-1; 13 bases are shared with TRBD2. J was trimmed by 8 bases and V by 5 bases; bases with no gene match: 12. The CDR3 has 17 residues. CDR1 is SNHLY, CDR2 FYNNEI, per germline. CDR3 sequence (DNA): TGTGCCAGCAGTTCGCCAAGGACTAGCGGGAGTCCACATGAGCAGTTCTTC. This sequence encodes CASSSPRTSGSPHEQFF.

The chain joins TRBV20-1 to TRBJ2-7, with 11 nucleotides matching TRBD2. This CDR3 is 16 amino acids long. The junction had 11 bases not matched to a gene; V was cut back by 0 bases and J by 7 bases. Germline V gene data show CDR1 as DFQATT and CDR2 as SNEGSKA (reference sequence). The CDR3 loop is CSARDRLAGGGGEQYF. The CDR3 DNA is TGCAGTGCTAGAGATCGGCTAGCGGGAGGAGGAGGTGAGCAGTACTTC.

The sample holds many counts of this clonotype. The genes are TRBV20-1 and TRBJ2-3; weak D call: TRBD1 (7 bases). Germline lookup yields CDR1 DFQATT and CDR2 SNEGSKA (reference sequence). The CDR3 runs to 13 residues. The V gene lost 6 bases and the J gene lost 0 bases, with 10 bases spanning the gap. CDR3 residues: CSARDSSTDTQYF. CDR3 DNA sequence: TGCAGTGCGCGGGACAGTAGCACAGATACGCAGTATTTT.

The chain carries TRBV29-1 and TRBJ2-1, with 9 bases aligning to TRBD2. The CDR3 extends over 15 amino acids. Germline CDR1 and CDR2: SQVTM and ANQGSEA. With 6 bases clipped from V and 6 bases from J, the junction kept 12 bases outside the gene matches. Here the CDR3 reads CSVQLSGSYTNEQFF. For the CDR3, the DNA is TGCAGCGTCCAACTTAGCGGGAGCTATACCAATGAGCAGTTCTTC.

This clonotype was counted at least ten times. The V and J genes are TRBV2 and TRBJ1-6, with a tentative D call TRBD1 (5 bases). Germline loops: CDR1 SNHLY, CDR2 FYNNEI. V was clipped by 6 bases and J by 10 bases, with 19 bases between them. This CDR3 spans 15 amino acids. This CDR3 is CASRVGTEVGSPLHF. CDR3 in DNA: TGTGCCAGCAGAGTGGGGACGGAGGTTGGGTCACCCCTCCACTTT.